These 9 T cell receptor beta chains were sequenced from one sample in a study of cytomegalovirus exposure and HLA in healthy donors. Using immunoSEQ multiplex PCR, the repertoire was profiled, and TCRdb retains in-frame clones only, with some absent. In the table there are 75,000 to 85,000 clones, around 90% of which are singletons. The sample was PBMCs. The receptors derive from a man aged 25-40 years in good health and CMV-seronegative.

The J gene is TRBJ2-6, the V gene TRBV2, with no clear D. The CDR3 is 14 residues long. CDR1 and CDR2 from the germline V gene are SNHLY and FYNNEI. Trimming shortened V by 5 bases and J by 3 bases, and 8 bases separated the two germline ends. Written as DNA, the CDR3 is TGTGCCAGCAGTCCCGGAGTTGGGGCCAACGTCCTGACTTTC. Encoded protein: CASSPGVGANVLTF.

CDR3 DNA: TGTGCCAGCAGTTTGGGGACAGGGAGCACAGATACGCAGTATTTT. Its translation: CASSLGTGSTDTQYF. V usage is TRBV28 and J usage is TRBJ2-3; 9 bases map to TRBD1. The CDR3 runs to 15 residues. Germline V gene lookup returns CDR1 MDHEN and CDR2 SYDVKM. V was clipped by 3 bases and J by 0 bases; unmatched bases: 1. The entire variable domain, with the rest obtained from reference TRBV28 and TRBJ2-3, is as follows: DVKVTQSSRYLVKRTGEKVFLECVQDMDHENMFWYRQDPGLGLRLIYFSYDVKMKEKGDIPEGYSVSREKKERFSLILESASTNQTSMYLCASSLGTGSTDTQYFGPGTRLTVL.

This clone was seen just once. The rearrangement uses TRBV28 and TRBJ1-2; D not certain. The CDR3 spans 12 residues. Germline lookup yields CDR1 MDHEN and CDR2 SYDVKM. Deletions cut 6 bases from V and 2 bases from J, with 7 bases between. The CDR3 DNA is TGTGCCAGCAGAAACCTAAACTATGGCTACACCTTC. Amino acid sequence: CASRNLNYGYTF.

The chain recombines TRBV4-1 with TRBJ2-5, with TRBD2 as a possible D gene (5 bases). The CDR3 loop spans 15 amino acids. V was shortened by 4 bases and J by 5 bases, with 17 bases between the two germline ends. The germline CDR1 and CDR2 sequences are MGHRA and YSYEKL. In DNA form, the CDR3 reads TGCGCCAGCAGCCCGCAGGATCTAGCTGGGGAGACCCAGTACTTC. This sequence encodes CASSPQDLAGETQYF.

This clone was picked up one time. V and J are TRBV28 and TRBJ1-3; 7 nucleotides match TRBD1. J lost 4 bases, V lost 4 bases, and 4 bases had no gene match. Germline loops: CDR1 MDHEN, CDR2 SYDVKM. The CDR3 length is 14 residues. CDR3 sequence: CASSYMDRGNTIYF. In DNA form, the CDR3 reads TGTGCCAGCAGTTACATGGACAGGGGAAACACCATATATTTT.

This clone showed up just once. The V call is TRBV14, the J call TRBJ2-5; TRBD1 aligns across 8 bases. The germline gives CDR1 SGHDN, CDR2 FVKESK. Trimming removed 2 bases from V and 4 bases from J; junction bases left unmatched: 3. CDR3 size: 14 residues. The CDR3 spells CASSQPTGVETQYF. DNA of the CDR3: TGTGCCAGCAGCCAACCGACAGGGGTAGAGACCCAGTACTTC.

The V gene is TRBV19, the J gene TRBJ1-1; possibly TRBD1 for D (5 bases). Trimming removed 3 bases from V and 1 base from J, with 12 bases in between. The CDR3 is 15 residues long. From germline, CDR1 is LNHDA and CDR2 SQIVND (reference sequence). The CDR3 DNA follows: TGTGCCAGTAGTATTGTCCAGGGATCGAACACTGAAGCTTTCTTT. Translating gives CASSIVQGSNTEAFF.

The chain links TRBV9 to TRBJ2-5; possible D gene TRBD1, 6 bases. The V gene lost 0 bases and the J gene lost 5 bases, with 14 bases spanning the gap. Looked up from germline, CDR1 is SGDLS and CDR2 is YYNGEE. The CDR3 loop spans 15 amino acids. The CDR3 spells CASSVVGHPGETQYF. CDR3 nucleotide sequence: TGTGCCAGCAGCGTAGTGGGACACCCCGGGGAGACCCAGTACTTC.

The genes are TRBV6-5 and TRBJ2-7, with a possible D match to TRBD1 (6 bases). V was shortened by 8 bases and J by 3 bases, with 14 bases between the two germline ends. This CDR3 is built from 13 residues. Germline CDR1 and CDR2: MNHEY and SVGAGI. The DNA of the CDR3 is TGTGCCAGCTCCCAGGGACAATTCTACGAGCAGTACTTC. It yields the protein CASSQGQFYEQYF.